This entry concerns a single TCR beta chain. Trimming pared 6 bases from V and 5 bases from J, leaving 13 bases between. The germline V gene has CDR1 WSHSY and CDR2 SAAADI. The CDR3 is 14 amino acids. The data are from a study of T cell changes during pregnancy in multiple sclerosis. Assay: immunoSEQ multiplex PCR; the TCRdb copy retains only in-frame clones and omits some. The sample has roughly 100,000 clones; 85% to 95% are singletons. This sequence joins TRBV10-2 and TRBJ2-2; maybe TRBD2 (5 bases). Here the sequenced sample was peripheral blood, taken after pregnancy. The sequence came from a female donor with multiple sclerosis, enrolled in a pregnancy study. CDR3 region: CASRGLSGTGELFF. The DNA for the CDR3 is TGCGCCAGCAGGGGTTTATCGGGGACCGGGGAGCTGTTTTTT.